These T cell receptor beta chains were read from a single sample in a study of shared clonotypes between healthy human individuals. This table comes from immunoSEQ multiplex PCR, and its TCRdb copy is limited to in-frame clones, with some not included. The sample records about 2 million clones, roughly 95% being singletons. Sequences were obtained from naive CD8+ T cells sorted from blood. Receptors originate from a young man in good health. The CDR3 runs from the conserved cysteine through the conserved F or W. D genes are given only for firm matches. Only some rows state a clone size, as once, few, many or a class for expanded clones.

>TRBV6-5|TRBJ1-2|.|.
TGTGCCAGCAGTTACTCGGAGGGGATGCTGGGCTACACCTTC
CASSYSEGMLGYTF
>TRBV30|TRBJ1-3|.|few
TGTGCCTGGAGTGTACTCTCTGGAAACACCATATATTTT
CAWSVLSGNTIYF
>TRBV21-1|TRBJ1-4|.|once
TGTGCCAGCACCCTCTGGCCCGGGGAAAAACTGTTTTTT
CASTLWPGEKLFF
>TRBV5-6|TRBJ2-5|.|few
TGTGCCAGCAGCTTGGGGGAAGAGACCCAGTACTTC
CASSLGEETQYF
>TRBV10-3|TRBJ1-5|.|.
TGTGCCATCGGGGGGAGGGGCGGTCAGCCCCAGCATTTT
CAIGGRGGQPQHF
>TRBV29-1|TRBJ2-1|TRBD2|.
TGCAGCGTTGGCGGGACTAGCGGGTACAATGAGCAGTTCTTC
CSVGGTSGYNEQFF
>TRBV9|TRBJ1-3|.|once
TGTGCCAGCAGCCCGGAGGGGCGGGCGGGAAACACCATATATTTT
CASSPEGRAGNTIYF
>TRBV27|TRBJ2-7|.|.
TGTGCCAGCAGTTTCCGGGCTGGGTACGAGCAGTACTTC
CASSFRAGYEQYF
>TRBV27|TRBJ2-5|.|once
TGTGCCAGCAGTTTGTTGCTTAGTCAGACCCAGTACTTC
CASSLLLSQTQYF
>TRBV28|TRBJ2-7|TRBD2|.
TGTGCCAGCAGTTATGGACTAGCGGGGGCCCTTTACGAGCAGTACTTC
CASSYGLAGALYEQYF
>TRBV27|TRBJ1-4|.|.
TGTGCCAGCAGCCTCCGAGGGGAAGAGGAAAAACTGTTTTTT
CASSLRGEEEKLFF
>TRBV13|TRBJ2-7|.|.
TGTGCCAGCAGCTTAGGACTAACCCCGTCCTACGAGCAGTACTTC
CASSLGLTPSYEQYF
>TRBV5-4|TRBJ2-7|TRBD1|.
TGTGCCAGCAGCAGAGACAGGGGCCCTCTGGACGAGCAGTACTTC
CASSRDRGPLDEQYF
>TRBV6-6|TRBJ1-5|.|.
TGTGCCAGCTGTTCCCAGGCAATAAATCAGCCCCAGCATTTT
CASCSQAINQPQHF
>TRBV4-1|TRBJ2-3|.|.
TGCGCCAGCAGCTTAACTACTAGCTTCCATACGCAGTATTTT
CASSLTTSFHTQYF
>TRBV11-2|TRBJ2-3|TRBD2|.
TGTGCCAGCAGCTTAGGACTAGCGGGGGACACAGATACGCAGTATTTT
CASSLGLAGDTDTQYF